This T cell receptor beta chain is from a study of sequential checkpoint blockade in melanoma. Assay: immunoSEQ multiplex PCR; the TCRdb copy retains only in-frame clones and omits some. Of 34,000 or so clones detected, approximately 82% appear once; the ten largest clones hold approximately 20%. As for treatment: randomized to nivolumab then ipilimumab (arm A) or the reverse (arm B). Germline V gene data show CDR1 as MNHEY and CDR2 as SVGAGI. The CDR3 extends over 14 amino acids. The germline V and J ends were trimmed by 0 bases and 8 bases, with 13 bases remaining between them. Source: CD8+ T cells sorted from blood (inferred from file names), taken from a patient given nivolumab and ipilimumab in sequence. The rearrangement links TRBV6-5 to TRBJ1-2; the D is unclear. This clonotype originated in a human donor with melanoma. CDR3 bases: TGTGCCAGCAGTTACTCAGAGGGAGTATGGGGCTACACCTTC. It codes for CASSYSEGVWGYTF.